Each of the 17 T cell receptor beta chains below was sequenced from the same sample in a study of blood T cell repertoires in COVID-19. TCRdb's copy holds only in-frame clones and misses some; the assay was immunoSEQ multiplex PCR. The sample has roughly 700,000 clones, 85% to 90% seen once; the top ten hold under 0.3%. The material sequenced was peripheral blood. Receptors originate from a woman younger than 35 with acute or convalescent COVID-19.

V usage is TRBV7-6 and J usage is TRBJ1-1, with 12 positions matching TRBD1. The germline CDR1 and CDR2 sequences are SGHVS and FNYEAQ. Trimming removed 3 bases from V and 7 bases from J; junction bases left unmatched: 3. CDR3 size: 14 residues. CDR3 amino acids: CASSLGQGAGEAFF. The CDR3, as DNA: TGTGCCAGCAGCTTGGGACAGGGGGCGGGTGAAGCTTTCTTT.

The genes are TRBV19 and TRBJ1-6; the D is unclear. In germline, CDR1 is LNHDA, CDR2 SQIVND (reference sequence). Trimming took 4 bases from V and 5 from J, leaving 15 bases between them. CDR3 length equals 16 residues. In DNA form, the CDR3 reads TGTGCCAGTAGTAACCTGGGAGCAAGAGATAATTCACCCCTCCACTTT. This translates into CASSNLGARDNSPLHF.

The chain combines TRBV5-4 with TRBJ1-1; D gene ambiguous. Trimming cost V 4 bases and J 11 bases, with 21 bases left between them. The CDR3 spans 14 residues. Germline CDR1 and CDR2: SGHNT and YYREEE (reference sequence). The CDR3 bases are TGTGCCAGCAGCGGAGACCTAAAAAACACTGGGGCTTTCTTT. The encoded protein is CASSGDLKNTGAFF.

This chain joins TRBV19 and TRBJ1-6; D might be TRBD1 (6 bases). Trimming took 5 bases from V and 9 from J, leaving 20 bases between them. The CDR3 consists of 16 residues. The V gene's germline CDR1 is LNHDA and CDR2 SQIVND (reference sequence). This CDR3 reads CASSVQGIGKISPLHF. The CDR3, as DNA: TGTGCCAGTAGTGTGCAGGGGATCGGGAAAATTTCACCCCTCCACTTT.

The V call is TRBV3-1 (or the pseudogene TRBV3-2), the J call TRBJ2-7, with D hard to call. Germline V gene data show CDR1 as LGHDT and CDR2 as YNNKEL (reference sequence). V lost 5 bases and J lost 3, with 5 bases in between. There are 11 residues in the CDR3. CDR3 sequence reads: CASSSGYEQYF. CDR3 DNA sequence: TGTGCCAGCAGCTCAGGCTACGAGCAGTACTTC.

The gene calls are TRBV30 and TRBJ2-7; D gene uncertain. The CDR3 is made up of 15 amino acids. In germline, CDR1 is GTSNPN, CDR2 SVGIG (reference sequence). V lost 0 bases and J lost 1, with 13 bases in between. For the CDR3, the DNA is TGTGCCTGGAGTGTGTACCAGCCCGGGTCCTACGAGCAGTACTTC. This codes for CAWSVYQPGSYEQYF.

The chain is built from TRBV11-2 and TRBJ1-6; 7 positions agree with TRBD1. The CDR3 has 14 amino acids. The V gene's germline CDR1 is SGHAT and CDR2 FQNNGV. V lost 4 bases, J lost 9 bases, and 6 bases stayed unmatched. DNA for the CDR3: TGTGCCAGCAGCTACCGGACAGGCATTTCACCCCTCCACTTT. It specifies CASSYRTGISPLHF.

The gene calls are TRBV5-8 and TRBJ1-5, with 9 bases aligning to TRBD1. This CDR3 comprises 17 residues. Per the germline V gene, CDR1 is SGHTS and CDR2 is YDEGEE. V shed 1 base and J 0 bases; nucleotides not matched to a gene: 5. This chain's CDR3 is CASSLTGTGLSNQPQHF. In DNA form, the CDR3 reads TGTGCCAGCAGCTTGACAGGGACAGGGCTTAGCAATCAGCCCCAGCATTTT.

The chain uses TRBV30 and TRBJ1-4; D unresolved. CDR3 length equals 16 residues. Germline CDR1 GTSNPN, CDR2 SVGIG (reference sequence). V was cut by 4 bases and J by 0 bases, with 15 bases left in between. The CDR3 here is CAWKVSGFATNEKLFF. The DNA for the CDR3 is TGTGCCTGGAAGGTGTCGGGTTTTGCAACTAATGAAAAACTGTTTTTT.

J is TRBJ1-1 and V is TRBV5-1, with 8 bases fitting TRBD1. This CDR3 is built from 15 residues. Per the germline V gene, CDR1 is SGHRS and CDR2 is YFSETQ. With V trimmed by 2 bases and J by 2 bases, 5 bases remained unmatched. CDR3: CASSFSTGGNTEAFF. The CDR3 DNA follows: TGCGCCAGCAGCTTTAGCACAGGGGGAAACACTGAAGCTTTCTTT. Complete variable domain (other parts from reference TRBV5-1 and TRBJ1-1): KAGVTQTPRYLIKTRGQQVTLSCSPISGHRSVSWYQQTPGQGLQFLFEYFSETQRNKGNFPGRFSGRQFSNSRSEMNVSTLELGDSALYLCASSFSTGGNTEAFFGQGTRLTVV.

The chain joins TRBV24-1 to TRBJ1-2, with 7 nucleotides matching TRBD1. Germline-derived CDR1 and CDR2 are KGHDR and SFDVKD. The V gene end was trimmed by 4 bases and the J gene end by 4 bases; junction bases not matched to a gene: 5. The CDR3 has 14 amino acids. CDR3 region: CATSDTGTVYGYTF. CDR3 DNA: TGTGCCACCAGTGACACCGGGACAGTCTATGGCTACACCTTC.

V and J are TRBV12-3 or TRBV12-4 and TRBJ2-7, with TRBD2 matching 7 bases. Germline trimming cut 5 bases from V and 7 bases from J; bases unmatched to any gene: 2. This CDR3 has 11 residues. The chain's CDR3 is CASSPGGEQYF. DNA of the CDR3: TGTGCCAGCAGTCCCGGGGGGGAGCAGTACTTC.

The chain uses TRBV5-1 and TRBJ1-2, with 8 bases fitting TRBD1. Trimming cost V 3 bases and J 6 bases; bases outside gene matches: 13. The CDR3 is made up of 16 amino acids. Germline lookup yields CDR1 SGHRS and CDR2 YFSETQ. The CDR3 loop reads CASSWGLTGEFDGYTF. The CDR3 nucleotides read TGCGCCAGCAGCTGGGGACTGACAGGGGAATTTGATGGCTACACCTTC.

J is TRBJ2-3 and V is TRBV28, with D hard to call. CDR3 length: 15 amino acids. Germline V gene sequence: CDR1 MDHEN, CDR2 SYDVKM. V shed 6 bases and J shed 1 base, with 14 bases lying between them. CDR3 residues: CASSLGLAGTDTQYF. As DNA, the CDR3 is TGTGCCAGCAGCCTTGGGCTGGCTGGCACAGATACGCAGTATTTT.

The chain combines TRBV7-2 with TRBJ2-5; TRBD1 aligns across 7 bases. Germline V gene lookup returns CDR1 SGHTA and CDR2 FQGNSA. V gave up 6 bases and J gave up 5 bases; unmatched junction bases: 9. The CDR3 consists of 14 residues. The DNA of the CDR3 is TGTGCCAGCAGGGTACAGGGGAGCGATGAGACCCAGTACTTC. Amino acid sequence: CASRVQGSDETQYF.

This clone occurred a few times. The final CDR3 position lacks the conserved phenylalanine or tryptophan, pointing to a likely read error. It is unclear where the CDR3 begins or ends on the DNA, so no DNA is shown, and the CDR3 is as TCRdb lists it. The chain joins TRBV21-1 to TRBJ1-1. TRBV21-1 is listed as a pseudogene. The CDR3 is 10 amino acids long, termini counted. CDR3 protein: CASSKALGVP.

The table lists this clone with a count of one. This chain joins TRBV19 and TRBJ1-1; D remains unclear. The CDR3 contains 14 residues. Trimming removed 3 bases from V and 0 bases from J, with 8 bases in between. Germline CDR1 reads LNHDA; CDR2 reads SQIVND (reference sequence). This chain's CDR3 is CASSIGILNTEAFF. The CDR3 DNA follows: TGTGCCAGTAGTATTGGCATCTTGAACACTGAAGCTTTCTTT.